This TCR beta chain was sequenced in a study of molecular identifiers for immune sequencing clone quantification. A single count supports this clonotype. The ends lost 7 bases at V and 2 bases at J; junction bases unmatched: 4. CDR3 length: 14 amino acids. Germline CDR1 reads PRHDT; CDR2 reads FYEKMQ (reference sequence). MiXCR, run by TCRdb on the PCR reads, gives a single entry per CDR3 protein. The table shows about 320,000 distinct CDR3 sequences, with under 25% occurring only once. Sequencing input: naive CD8+ T cells from blood, with Jurkat cell RNA spiked in. Described subset: FACS-sorted CD8+CD4-CCR7+CD45RA+ naive T cells. The chain couples TRBV13 to TRBJ1-5; 8 bases line up with TRBD1. This TCR was sampled from a human donor in good health. Some libraries in this study had Jurkat cell RNA spiked in. The CDR3 nucleotides read TGTGCCAGCATCCCGGGACAGGGCAATCAGCCCCAGCATTTT. Encoded protein: CASIPGQGNQPQHF.